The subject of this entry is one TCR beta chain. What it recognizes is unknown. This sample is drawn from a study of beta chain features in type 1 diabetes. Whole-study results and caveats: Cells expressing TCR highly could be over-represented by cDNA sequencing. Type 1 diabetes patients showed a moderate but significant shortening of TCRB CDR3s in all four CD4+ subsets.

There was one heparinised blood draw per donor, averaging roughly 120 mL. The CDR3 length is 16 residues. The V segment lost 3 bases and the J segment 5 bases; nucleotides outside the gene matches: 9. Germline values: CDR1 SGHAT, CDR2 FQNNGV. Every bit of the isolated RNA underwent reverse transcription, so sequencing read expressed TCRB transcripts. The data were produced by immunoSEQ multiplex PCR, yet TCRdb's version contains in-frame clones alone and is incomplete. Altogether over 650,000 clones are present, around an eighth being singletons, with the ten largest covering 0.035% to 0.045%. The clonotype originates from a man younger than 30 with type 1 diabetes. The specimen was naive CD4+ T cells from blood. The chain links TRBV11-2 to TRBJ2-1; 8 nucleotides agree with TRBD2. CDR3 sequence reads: CASSFLLVAGNNEQFF. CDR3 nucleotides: TGTGCCAGCAGCTTTCTCCTGGTAGCGGGGAACAATGAGCAGTTCTTC.